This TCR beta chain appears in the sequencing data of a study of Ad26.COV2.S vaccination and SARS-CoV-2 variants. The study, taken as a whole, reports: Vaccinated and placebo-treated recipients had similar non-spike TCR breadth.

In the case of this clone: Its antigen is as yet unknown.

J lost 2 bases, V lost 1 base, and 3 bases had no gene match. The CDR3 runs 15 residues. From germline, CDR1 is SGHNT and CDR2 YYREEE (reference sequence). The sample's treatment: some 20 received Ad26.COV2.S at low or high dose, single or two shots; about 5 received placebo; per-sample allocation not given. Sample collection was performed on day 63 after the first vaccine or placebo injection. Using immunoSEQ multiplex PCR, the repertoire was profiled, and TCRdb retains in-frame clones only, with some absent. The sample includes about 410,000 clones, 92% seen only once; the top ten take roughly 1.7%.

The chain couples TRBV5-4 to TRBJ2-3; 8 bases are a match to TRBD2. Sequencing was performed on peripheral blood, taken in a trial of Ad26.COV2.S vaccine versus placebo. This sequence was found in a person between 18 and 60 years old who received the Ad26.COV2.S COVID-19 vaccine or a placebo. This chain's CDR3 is CASSLRRGDTDTQYF. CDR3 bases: TGTGCCAGCAGCTTGAGGCGGGGGGACACAGATACGCAGTATTTT.